A selection of T cell receptor beta chains follows, all from one sample in a study of spatial heterogeneity in lung cancer. MiXCR, applied by TCRdb to the 5' RACE reads, yields one record per CDR3 protein. The repertoire includes about 2,000 distinct CDR3 sequences, roughly 5.6% of them detected once, and about 8.2% sits in the top ten. The material was lung tumor tissue, obtained at surgery. These receptor sequences come from a male donor with early-stage non-small cell lung cancer. The CDR3 runs from the conserved cysteine through the conserved F or W. Each record gives: J gene, clone size, V gene, CDR3 protein. Clone size, where shown, is once, few, many, or a class for clones that have expanded.

J gene: TRBJ2-7; clone size: medium-sized; V gene: TRBV7-6; CDR3 protein: CASSPQTSGGSYEQYF
J gene: TRBJ2-1; clone size: medium-sized; V gene: TRBV7-3; CDR3 protein: CASSLTGTGRYEQFF
J gene: TRBJ2-4; clone size: medium-sized; V gene: TRBV7-2; CDR3 protein: CASSLFRARGNIQYF
J gene: TRBJ2-6; clone size: medium-sized; V gene: TRBV28; CDR3 protein: CASNLNSGANVLTF
J gene: TRBJ2-5; clone size: medium-sized; V gene: TRBV6-1; CDR3 protein: CASKPVGTQAYF
J gene: TRBJ2-7; clone size: medium-sized; V gene: TRBV5-1; CDR3 protein: CASSSGGTGNYEQYF
J gene: TRBJ2-5; clone size: few; V gene: TRBV20-1; CDR3 protein: CSAMGRDQTQYF
J gene: TRBJ2-1; clone size: medium-sized; V gene: TRBV30; CDR3 protein: CAWAGAREQFF
J gene: TRBJ2-3; clone size: medium-sized; V gene: TRBV20-1; CDR3 protein: CSGSTGSSTDTQYF
J gene: TRBJ2-1; clone size: large; V gene: TRBV6-5; CDR3 protein: CASSYEGTSGVNEQFF
J gene: TRBJ1-4; clone size: medium-sized; V gene: TRBV27; CDR3 protein: CASSLGTGYSLNEKLFF
J gene: TRBJ2-1; clone size: NA; V gene: TRBV28; CDR3 protein: CASSLEGIPLNEQFF
J gene: TRBJ1-1; clone size: large; V gene: TRBV7-2; CDR3 protein: CASSLGENWFLMNTEAFF
J gene: TRBJ2-7; clone size: few; V gene: TRBV29-1; CDR3 protein: CSVEAGTSLKEQYF
J gene: TRBJ2-7; clone size: medium-sized; V gene: TRBV28; CDR3 protein: CASSSGLFEQYF
J gene: TRBJ2-1; clone size: medium-sized; V gene: TRBV5-1; CDR3 protein: CASSLAGWWGISYNEQFF
J gene: TRBJ2-1; clone size: medium-sized; V gene: TRBV20-1; CDR3 protein: CSASLNEQFF
J gene: TRBJ1-2; clone size: NA; V gene: TRBV5-1; CDR3 protein: CASRADSYGSYTF